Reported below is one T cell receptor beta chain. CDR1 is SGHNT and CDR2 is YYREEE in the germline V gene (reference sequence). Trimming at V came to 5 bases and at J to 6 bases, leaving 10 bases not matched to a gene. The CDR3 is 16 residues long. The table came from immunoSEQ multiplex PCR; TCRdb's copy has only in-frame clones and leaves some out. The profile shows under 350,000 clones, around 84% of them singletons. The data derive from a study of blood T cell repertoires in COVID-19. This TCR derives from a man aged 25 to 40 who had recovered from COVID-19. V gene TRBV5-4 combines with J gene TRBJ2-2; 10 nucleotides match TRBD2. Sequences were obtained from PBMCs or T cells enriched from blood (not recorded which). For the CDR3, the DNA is TGTGCCAGCAGTCTAAGCGGGAGGGCCCGCCCCGGGGAGCTGTTTTTT. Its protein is CASSLSGRARPGELFF.